This T cell receptor (beta chain) comes out of a study of cytomegalovirus exposure and HLA in healthy donors. General study findings and limits: Reports described diagnosis of cytomegalovirus status by the classifier as highly specific and sensitive.

Germline loops: CDR1 SGHNT, CDR2 YYREEE (reference sequence). This CDR3 has 17 residues. V lost 3 bases, J lost 4 bases, and 6 bases stayed unmatched. Details on this clone: The antigen remains unidentified.

Produced via immunoSEQ multiplex PCR; TCRdb's table is partial and in-frame only. This table has under 400,000 clones, roughly 86% appearing once. The specimen sequenced was PBMCs. The V call is TRBV5-4, the J call TRBJ2-3, with 15 bases fitting TRBD2. The source of this sequence is a man aged 25 to 45 in good health and CMV-seronegative. CDR3: CASSWGLAGGVSDTQYF. The CDR3 DNA is TGTGCCAGCAGCTGGGGACTAGCGGGGGGCGTATCAGATACGCAGTATTTT.